This T cell receptor beta chain comes out of a study of OX40 agonist ivuxolimab in advanced cancers. As for the study in general: Dosing consisted of intravenous ivuxolimab at 0.01 to 10 mg/kg every 2 weeks.

Libraries were prepared by immunoSEQ multiplex PCR; TCRdb keeps only in-frame clonotypes and omits some of them. The table records about 19,000 clones, around 84% of them present only once. The CDR3 has 15 amino acids. Losses at the gene ends were 0 bases for V and 3 bases for J; bases not matched to a gene: 4. CDR1 is SGHRS and CDR2 is YFSETQ in the germline V gene. The sequencing used CD4+ or CD8+ T cells sorted from blood, collected in a trial of the OX40 agonist ivuxolimab. The rearrangement uses TRBV5-1 and TRBJ2-3; 7 nucleotides agree with TRBD1. This TCR was sampled from an adult with an advanced solid tumor such as melanoma, head and neck, liver or kidney cancer. The CDR3 protein is CASSLEGAPTDTQYF. CDR3 DNA sequence: TGCGCCAGCAGCTTGGAGGGGGCGCCGACAGATACGCAGTATTTT.